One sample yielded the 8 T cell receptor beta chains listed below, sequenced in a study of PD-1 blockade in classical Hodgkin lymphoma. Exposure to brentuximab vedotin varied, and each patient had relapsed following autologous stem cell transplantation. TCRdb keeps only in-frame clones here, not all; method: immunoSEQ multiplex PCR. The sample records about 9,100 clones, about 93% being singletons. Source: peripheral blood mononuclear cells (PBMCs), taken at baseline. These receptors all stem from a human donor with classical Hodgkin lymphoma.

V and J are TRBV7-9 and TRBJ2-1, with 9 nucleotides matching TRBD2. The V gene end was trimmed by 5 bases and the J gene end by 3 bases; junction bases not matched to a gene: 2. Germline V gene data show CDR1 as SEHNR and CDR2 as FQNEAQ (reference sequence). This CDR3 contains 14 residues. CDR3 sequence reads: CASSPSGIYNEQFF. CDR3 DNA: TGTGCCAGCAGCCCTAGCGGGATCTACAATGAGCAGTTCTTC.

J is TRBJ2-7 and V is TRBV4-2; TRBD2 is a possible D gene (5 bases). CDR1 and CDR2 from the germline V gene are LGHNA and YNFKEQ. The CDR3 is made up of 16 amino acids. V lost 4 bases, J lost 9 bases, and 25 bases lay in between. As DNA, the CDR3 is TGTGCCAGCAGCCCGACCCCTGGCGGAGAGGGATCAGGGCAGTACTTC. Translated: CASSPTPGGEGSGQYF.

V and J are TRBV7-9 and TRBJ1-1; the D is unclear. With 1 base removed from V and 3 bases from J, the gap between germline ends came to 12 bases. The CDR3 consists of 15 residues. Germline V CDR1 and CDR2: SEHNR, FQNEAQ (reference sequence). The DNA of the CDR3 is TGTGCCAGCAGCTTAGAGGAAGCAATATACACTGAAGCTTTCTTT. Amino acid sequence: CASSLEEAIYTEAFF. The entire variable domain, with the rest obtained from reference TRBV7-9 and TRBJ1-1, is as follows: DTGVSQNPRHKITKRGQNVTFRCDPISEHNRLYWYRQTLGQGPEFLTYFQNEAQLEKSRLLSDRFSAERPKGSFSTLEIQRTEQGDSAMYLCASSLEEAIYTEAFFGQGTRLTVV.

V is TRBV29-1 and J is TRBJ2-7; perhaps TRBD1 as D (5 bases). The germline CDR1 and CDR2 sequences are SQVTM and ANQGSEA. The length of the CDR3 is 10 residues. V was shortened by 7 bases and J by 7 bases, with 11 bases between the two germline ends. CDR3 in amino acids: CSALQAEQYF. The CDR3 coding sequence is TGCAGCGCCCTACAGGCGGAGCAGTACTTC.

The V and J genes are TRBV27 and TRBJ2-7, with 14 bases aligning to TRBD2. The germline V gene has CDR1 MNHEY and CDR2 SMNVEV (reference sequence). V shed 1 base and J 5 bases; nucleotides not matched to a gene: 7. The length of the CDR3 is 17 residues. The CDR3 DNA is TGTGCCAGCAGTTTATGGGGGACTAGCGGGAGTTCTAACGAGCAGTACTTC. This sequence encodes CASSLWGTSGSSNEQYF.

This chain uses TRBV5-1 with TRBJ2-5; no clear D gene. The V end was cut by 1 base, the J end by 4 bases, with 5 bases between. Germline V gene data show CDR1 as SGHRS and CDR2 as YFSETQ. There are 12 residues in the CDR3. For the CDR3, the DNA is TGCGCCAGCAGCTTGCGCCCAGAGACCCAGTACTTC. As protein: CASSLRPETQYF.

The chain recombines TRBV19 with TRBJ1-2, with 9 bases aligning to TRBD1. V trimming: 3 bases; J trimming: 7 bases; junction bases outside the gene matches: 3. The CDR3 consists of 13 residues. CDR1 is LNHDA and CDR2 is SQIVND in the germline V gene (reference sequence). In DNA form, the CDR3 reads TGTGCCAGTAGTATGGACAGGGGAGGTGGCTACACCTTC. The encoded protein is CASSMDRGGGYTF.

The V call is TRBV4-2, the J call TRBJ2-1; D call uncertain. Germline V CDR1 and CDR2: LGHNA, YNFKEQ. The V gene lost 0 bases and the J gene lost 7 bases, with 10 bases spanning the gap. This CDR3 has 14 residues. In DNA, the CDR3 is TGTGCCAGCAGCCAAGAGGTTACTCCAAATGAGCAGTTCTTC. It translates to CASSQEVTPNEQFF.